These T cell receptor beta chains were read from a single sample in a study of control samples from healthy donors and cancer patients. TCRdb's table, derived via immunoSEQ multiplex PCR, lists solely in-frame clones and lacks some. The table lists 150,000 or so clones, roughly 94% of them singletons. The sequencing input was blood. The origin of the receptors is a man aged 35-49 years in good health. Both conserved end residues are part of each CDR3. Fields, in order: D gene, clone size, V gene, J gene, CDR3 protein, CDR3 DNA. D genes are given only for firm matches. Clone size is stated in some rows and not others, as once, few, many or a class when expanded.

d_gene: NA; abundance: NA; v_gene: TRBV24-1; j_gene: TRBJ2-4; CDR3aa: CATSEGQLAKNIQYF; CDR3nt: TGTGCCACCAGTGAGGGTCAGCTAGCCAAAAACATTCAGTACTTC
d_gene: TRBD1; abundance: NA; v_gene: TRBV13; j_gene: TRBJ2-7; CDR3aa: CASSPDRGSDEQYF; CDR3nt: TGTGCCAGCAGCCCCGACAGGGGAAGCGACGAGCAGTACTTC
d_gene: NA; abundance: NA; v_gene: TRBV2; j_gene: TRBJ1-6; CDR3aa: CASRGEGFNSPLHF; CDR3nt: TGTGCCAGCAGGGGGGAGGGGTTCAATTCACCCCTCCACTTT
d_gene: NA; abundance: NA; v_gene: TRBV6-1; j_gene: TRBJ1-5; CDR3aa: CASSEVGNQPQHF; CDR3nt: TGTGCCAGCAGTGAAGTTGGTAATCAGCCCCAGCATTTT
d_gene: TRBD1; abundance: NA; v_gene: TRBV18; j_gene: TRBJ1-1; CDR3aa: CASSPDREAEAFF; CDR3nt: TGTGCCAGCTCCCCTGACAGGGAGGCTGAAGCTTTCTTT
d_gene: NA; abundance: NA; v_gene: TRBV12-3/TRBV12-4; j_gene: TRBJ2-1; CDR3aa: CASTLGRDEQFF; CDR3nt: TGTGCCAGCACCCTGGGACGGGATGAGCAGTTCTTC
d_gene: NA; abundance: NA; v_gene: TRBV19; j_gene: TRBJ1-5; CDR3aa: CASSGWLYQPQHF; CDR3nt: TGTGCCAGTAGTGGTTGGCTATACCAGCCCCAGCATTTT
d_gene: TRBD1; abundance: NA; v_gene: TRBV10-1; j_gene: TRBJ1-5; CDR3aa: CASSEAGTGAPYSNQPQHF; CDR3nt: TGCGCCAGCAGTGAGGCCGGGACAGGGGCTCCGTATAGCAATCAGCCCCAGCATTTT
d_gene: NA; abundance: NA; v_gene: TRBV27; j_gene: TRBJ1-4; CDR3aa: CASNVYGTPDVGNEKLFF; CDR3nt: TGTGCCAGCAACGTTTACGGGACTCCTGATGTCGGTAATGAAAAACTGTTTTTT
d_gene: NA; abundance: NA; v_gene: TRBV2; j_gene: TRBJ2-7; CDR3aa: CASSETGATYEQYF; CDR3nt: TGTGCCAGCAGTGAGACAGGCGCCACCTACGAGCAGTACTTC
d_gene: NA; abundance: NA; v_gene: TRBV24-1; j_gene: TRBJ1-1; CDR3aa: CATSDDGPEAFF; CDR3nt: TGTGCCACCAGTGATGACGGTCCTGAAGCTTTCTTT
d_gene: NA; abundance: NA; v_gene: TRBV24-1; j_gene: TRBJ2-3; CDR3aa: CATSELDAREDTQYF; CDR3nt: TGTGCCACCAGTGAGTTAGACGCGAGGGAAGATACGCAGTATTTT
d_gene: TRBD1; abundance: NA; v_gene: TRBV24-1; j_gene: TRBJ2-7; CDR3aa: CATSDPGQETYEQYF; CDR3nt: TGTGCCACCAGTGATCCAGGACAGGAAACCTACGAGCAGTACTTC
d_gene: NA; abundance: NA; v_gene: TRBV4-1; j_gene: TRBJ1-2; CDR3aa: CASSPQEDAGNYGYTF; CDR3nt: TGCGCCAGCAGCCCCCAAGAAGACGCAGGGAACTATGGCTACACCTTC
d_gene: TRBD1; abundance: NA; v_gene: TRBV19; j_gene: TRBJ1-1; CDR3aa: CASSLKGQGRYTEAFF; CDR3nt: TGTGCCAGTAGTTTAAAAGGACAGGGAAGATACACTGAAGCTTTCTTT
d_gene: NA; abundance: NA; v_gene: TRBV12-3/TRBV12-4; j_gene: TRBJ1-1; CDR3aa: CASMMENTEAFF; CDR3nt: TGTGCCAGCATGATGGAGAACACTGAAGCTTTCTTT
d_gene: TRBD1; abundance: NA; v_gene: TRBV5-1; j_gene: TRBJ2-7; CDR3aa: CASSPPGQVHEQYF; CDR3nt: TGCGCCAGCAGCCCTCCGGGACAGGTCCACGAGCAGTACTTC
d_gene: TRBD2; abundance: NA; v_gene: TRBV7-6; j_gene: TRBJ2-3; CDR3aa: CASSLETSGGTDTQYF; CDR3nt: TGTGCCAGCAGCTTGGAGACTAGCGGGGGCACAGATACGCAGTATTTT
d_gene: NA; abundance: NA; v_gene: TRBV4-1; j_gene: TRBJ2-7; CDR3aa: CASSQVLDYEQYF; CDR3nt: TGCGCCAGCAGCCAAGTTTTGGACTACGAGCAGTACTTC
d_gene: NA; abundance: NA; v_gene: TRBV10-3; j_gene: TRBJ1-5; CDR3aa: CAISGQENQPQHF; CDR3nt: TGTGCCATCAGTGGACAGGAGAATCAGCCCCAGCATTTT
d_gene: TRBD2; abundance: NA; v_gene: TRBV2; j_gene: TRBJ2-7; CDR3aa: CASSVSIWEGSSYEQYF; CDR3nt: TGTGCCAGCAGTGTTTCTATATGGGAGGGGAGCTCCTACGAGCAGTACTTC
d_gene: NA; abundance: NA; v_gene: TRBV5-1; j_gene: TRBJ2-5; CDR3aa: CASSLVSEETQYF; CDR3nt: TGCGCCAGCAGCTTGGTTAGCGAAGAGACCCAGTACTTC
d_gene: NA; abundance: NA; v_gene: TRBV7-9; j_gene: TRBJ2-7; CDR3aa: CASSLAGTISSYEQYF; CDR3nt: TGTGCCAGCAGCTTAGCGGGGACAATCAGCTCCTACGAGCAGTACTTC
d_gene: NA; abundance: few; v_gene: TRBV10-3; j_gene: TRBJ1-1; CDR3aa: CAIRSGDYTEAFF; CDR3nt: TGTGCCATCAGATCAGGGGATTACACTGAAGCTTTCTTT
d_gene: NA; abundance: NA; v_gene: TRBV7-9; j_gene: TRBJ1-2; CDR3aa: CASSLVTGLGGYTF; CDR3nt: TGTGCCAGCAGCTTAGTAACAGGGTTGGGCGGCTACACCTTC
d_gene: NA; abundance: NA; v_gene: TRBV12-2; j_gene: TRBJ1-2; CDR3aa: CASRLDWTTDGYTF; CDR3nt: TGTGCAAGTCGCTTAGACTGGACAACCGATGGCTACACCTTC
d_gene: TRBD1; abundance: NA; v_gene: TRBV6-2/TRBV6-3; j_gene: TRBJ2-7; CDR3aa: CASSTGTGVVEQYF; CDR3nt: TGTGCCAGCAGCACCGGGACAGGGGTTGTCGAGCAGTACTTC
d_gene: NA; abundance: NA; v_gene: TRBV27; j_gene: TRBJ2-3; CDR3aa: CASSSNGFMWYF; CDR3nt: TGTGCCAGCAGCAGTAATGGGTTTATGTGGTATTTT
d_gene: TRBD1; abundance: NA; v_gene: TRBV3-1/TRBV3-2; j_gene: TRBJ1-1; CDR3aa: CASSQIHRGRNTEAFF; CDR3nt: TGTGCCAGCAGCCAGATCCACAGGGGTCGGAACACTGAAGCTTTCTTT
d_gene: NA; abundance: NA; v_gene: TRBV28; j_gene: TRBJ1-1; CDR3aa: CASSLGPIEAFF; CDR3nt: TGTGCCAGCAGTTTGGGGCCAATTGAAGCTTTCTTT
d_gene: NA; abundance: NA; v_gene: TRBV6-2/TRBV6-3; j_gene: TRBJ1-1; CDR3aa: CASSYVGITEAFF; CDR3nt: TGTGCCAGCAGTTACGTGGGGATTACTGAAGCTTTCTTT
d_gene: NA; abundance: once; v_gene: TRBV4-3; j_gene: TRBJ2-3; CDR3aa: CASSRQYTDTQYF; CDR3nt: TGCGCCAGCAGCCGGCAATACACAGATACGCAGTATTTT
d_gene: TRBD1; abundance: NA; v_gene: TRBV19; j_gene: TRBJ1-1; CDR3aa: CASRALSGGVNTEAFF; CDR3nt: TGTGCCAGTAGAGCGTTGTCAGGGGGTGTGAACACTGAAGCTTTCTTT
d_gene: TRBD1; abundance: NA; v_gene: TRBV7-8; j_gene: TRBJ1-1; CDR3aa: CASSWAGGPNTEAFF; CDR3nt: TGTGCCAGCAGCTGGGCAGGGGGGCCCAACACTGAAGCTTTCTTT
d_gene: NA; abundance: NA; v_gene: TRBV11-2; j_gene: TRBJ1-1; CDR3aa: CASSRNENTEAFF; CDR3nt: TGTGCCAGCAGCCGGAACGAGAACACTGAAGCTTTCTTT
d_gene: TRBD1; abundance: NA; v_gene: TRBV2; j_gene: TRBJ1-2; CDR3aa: CASSLTGDGYTF; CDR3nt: TGTGCCAGCAGCCTGACAGGGGATGGCTACACCTTC
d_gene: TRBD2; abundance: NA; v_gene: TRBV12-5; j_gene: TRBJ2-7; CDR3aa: CASGSSGGADYEQYF; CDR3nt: TGTGCTAGTGGTTCAAGCGGGGGGGCCGACTACGAGCAGTACTTC
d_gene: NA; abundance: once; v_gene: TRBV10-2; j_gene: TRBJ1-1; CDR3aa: CASSESGNTEAFF; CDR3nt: TGCGCCAGCAGTGAGTCAGGGAACACTGAAGCTTTCTTT
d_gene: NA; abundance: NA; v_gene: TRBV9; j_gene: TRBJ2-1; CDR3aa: CASSVAGTYENEQFF; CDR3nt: TGTGCCAGCAGCGTAGCTGGGACTTATGAAAATGAGCAGTTCTTC
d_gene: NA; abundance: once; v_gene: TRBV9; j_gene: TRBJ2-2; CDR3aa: CASSPGGVRELFF; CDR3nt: TGTGCCAGCAGCCCAGGTGGGGTCCGGGAGCTGTTTTTT
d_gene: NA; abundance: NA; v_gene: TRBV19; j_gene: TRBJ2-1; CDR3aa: CASSIERQGTTGEQFF; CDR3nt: TGTGCCAGTAGTATAGAAAGGCAGGGCACAACAGGTGAGCAGTTCTTC
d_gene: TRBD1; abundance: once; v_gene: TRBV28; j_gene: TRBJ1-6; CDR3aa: CASRLGQGPNSPLHF; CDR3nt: TGTGCCAGCAGGCTTGGACAGGGACCGAATTCACCCCTCCACTTT
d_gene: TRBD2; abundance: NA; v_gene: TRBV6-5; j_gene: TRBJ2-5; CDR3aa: CASKVAGVETQYF; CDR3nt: TGTGCCAGCAAGGTAGCGGGGGTAGAGACCCAGTACTTC
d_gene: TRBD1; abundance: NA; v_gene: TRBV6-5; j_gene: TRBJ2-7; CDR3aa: CASARRDRGTEQYF; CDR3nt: TGTGCCAGCGCGCGAAGGGACAGAGGGACCGAGCAGTACTTC
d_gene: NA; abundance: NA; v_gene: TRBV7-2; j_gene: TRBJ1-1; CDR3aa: CASSDDRTNTEAFF; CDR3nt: TGTGCCAGCAGCGACGACAGGACTAACACTGAAGCTTTCTTT
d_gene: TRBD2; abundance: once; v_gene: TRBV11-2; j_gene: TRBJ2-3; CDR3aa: CASSSPFGRGAVGTDTQYF; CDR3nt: TGTGCCAGCAGCTCCCCCTTCGGGCGGGGGGCCGTCGGAACAGATACGCAGTATTTT